This record looks at one T cell receptor (beta chain) sequence and its context. Original analysis: Scientists estimated how many nucleated cells there were by amplifying reference gene primers. The method was immunoSEQ multiplex PCR; TCRdb's version includes in-frame clones alone and lacks a portion of them. D and trimming come from the DNA, and the V and J calls and clone size come from that table. Of fewer than 80,000 clones listed, approximately 80% are singletons. The entry originates in a study of blood T cell repertoires in COVID-19. Study summary: COVID-19 samples from acute and convalescent phases originated in the United States, Italy and Spain.

Between the trimmed V and J ends, which lost 6 bases and 3 bases, there was a span of 8 bases. The CDR3 is 12 amino acids. The germline V gene encodes CDR1 MNHNY and CDR2 SVGAGI (reference sequence). The J gene is TRBJ1-1, the V gene TRBV6-6; unclear D gene. The specimen was peripheral blood. This TCR came from a man aged 55 to 70 with COVID-19, enrolled during active disease. The CDR3 is CASRRGDTEAFF. The CDR3 DNA reads TGTGCCAGCAGGCGCGGGGACACTGAAGCTTTCTTT.